Here is one T cell receptor beta chain with its context. What it binds is unknown. Here immunoSEQ multiplex PCR was the method, and the copy in TCRdb shows in-frame clones only, minus some. The sample yields 15,000 to 20,000 clones, about two thirds seen once. The data belong to a study of OX40 agonist ivuxolimab in advanced cancers. Study results and limitations: Partial responders receiving 0.1-3.0 mg/kg showed among the lowest clonal expansion.

V lost 6 bases to trimming and J lost 0 bases, with 14 bases between them. The CDR3 extends over 15 amino acids. From germline, CDR1 is SGHAT and CDR2 FQDESV (reference sequence). The sequence was obtained from an adult with an advanced solid tumor such as melanoma, head and neck, liver or kidney cancer. The sequenced sample was CD4+ or CD8+ T cells sorted from blood, obtained in a trial of the OX40 agonist ivuxolimab. The chain links TRBV11-1 to TRBJ2-5; D is possibly TRBD2 (7 bases). The CDR3 sequence is CASSSEGGDQETQYF. Here the CDR3 DNA reads TGTGCCAGCAGTTCCGAGGGGGGGGACCAAGAGACCCAGTACTTC.